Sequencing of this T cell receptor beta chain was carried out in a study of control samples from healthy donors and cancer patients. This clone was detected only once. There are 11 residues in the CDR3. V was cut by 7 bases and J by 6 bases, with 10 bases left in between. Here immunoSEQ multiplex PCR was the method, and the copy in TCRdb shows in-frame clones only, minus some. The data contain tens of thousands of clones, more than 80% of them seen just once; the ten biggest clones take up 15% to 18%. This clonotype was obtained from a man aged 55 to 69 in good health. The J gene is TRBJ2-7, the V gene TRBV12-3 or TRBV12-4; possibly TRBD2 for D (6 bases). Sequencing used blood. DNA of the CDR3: TGTGCCAGCAATCGGGGGTCCGAGCAGTACTTC. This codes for CASNRGSEQYF.